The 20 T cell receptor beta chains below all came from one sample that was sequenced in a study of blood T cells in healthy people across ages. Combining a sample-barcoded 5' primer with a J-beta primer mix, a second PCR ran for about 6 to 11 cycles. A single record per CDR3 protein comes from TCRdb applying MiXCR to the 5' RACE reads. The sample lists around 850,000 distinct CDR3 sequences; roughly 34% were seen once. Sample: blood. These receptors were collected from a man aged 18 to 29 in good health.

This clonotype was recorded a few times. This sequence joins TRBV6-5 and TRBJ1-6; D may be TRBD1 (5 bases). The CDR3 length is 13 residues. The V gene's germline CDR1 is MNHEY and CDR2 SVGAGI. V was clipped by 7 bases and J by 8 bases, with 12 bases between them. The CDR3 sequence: CASTGGGDSPLHF. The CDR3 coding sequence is TGTGCCAGCACCGGCGGGGGAGATTCACCCCTCCACTTT.

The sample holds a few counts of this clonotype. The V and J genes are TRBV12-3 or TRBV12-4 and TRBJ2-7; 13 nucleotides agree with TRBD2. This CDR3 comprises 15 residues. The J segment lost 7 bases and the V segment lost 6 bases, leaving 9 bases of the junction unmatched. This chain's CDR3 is CASRLAGGPHNEQYF. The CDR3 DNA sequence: TGTGCCAGCAGACTAGCGGGGGGGCCCCACAATGAGCAGTACTTC.

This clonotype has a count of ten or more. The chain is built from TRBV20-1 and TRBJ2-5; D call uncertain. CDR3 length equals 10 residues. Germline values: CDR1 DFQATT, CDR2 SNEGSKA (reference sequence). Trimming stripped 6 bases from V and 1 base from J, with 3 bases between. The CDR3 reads CSATQETQYF. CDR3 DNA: TGCAGTGCCACCCAAGAGACCCAGTACTTC.

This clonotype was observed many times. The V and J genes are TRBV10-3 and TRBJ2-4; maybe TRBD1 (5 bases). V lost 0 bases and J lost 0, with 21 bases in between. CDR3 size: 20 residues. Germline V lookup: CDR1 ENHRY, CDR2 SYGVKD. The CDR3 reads CAISESGGAGINLAKNIQYF. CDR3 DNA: TGTGCCATCAGTGAGTCAGGTGGGGCAGGAATAAATCTAGCCAAAAACATTCAGTACTTC.

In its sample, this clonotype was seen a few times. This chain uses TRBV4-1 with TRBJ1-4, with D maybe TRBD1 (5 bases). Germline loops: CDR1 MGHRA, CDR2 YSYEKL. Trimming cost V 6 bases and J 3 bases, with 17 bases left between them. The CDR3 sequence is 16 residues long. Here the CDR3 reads CASRQTPGAANEKLFF. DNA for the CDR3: TGCGCCAGCAGGCAAACACCCGGGGCGGCTAATGAAAAACTGTTTTTT.

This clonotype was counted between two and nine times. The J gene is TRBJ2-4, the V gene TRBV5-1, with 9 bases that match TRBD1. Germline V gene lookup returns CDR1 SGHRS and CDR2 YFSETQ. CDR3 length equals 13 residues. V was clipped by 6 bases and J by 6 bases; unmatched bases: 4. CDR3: CASKQGAGNIQYF. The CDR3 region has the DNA TGCGCCAGCAAACAGGGGGCCGGAAACATTCAGTACTTC. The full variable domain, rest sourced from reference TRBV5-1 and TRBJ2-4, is KAGVTQTPRYLIKTRGQQVTLSCSPISGHRSVSWYQQTPGQGLQFLFEYFSETQRNKGNFPGRFSGRQFSNSRSEMNVSTLELGDSALYLCASKQGAGNIQYFGAGTRLSVL.

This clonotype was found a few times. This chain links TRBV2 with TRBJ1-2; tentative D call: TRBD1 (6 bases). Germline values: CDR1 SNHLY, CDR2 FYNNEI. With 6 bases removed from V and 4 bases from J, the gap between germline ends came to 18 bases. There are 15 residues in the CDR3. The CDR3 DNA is TGTGCCAGCAGCCCCTCGACAGGAAGATCCTATGGCTACACCTTC. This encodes CASSPSTGRSYGYTF.

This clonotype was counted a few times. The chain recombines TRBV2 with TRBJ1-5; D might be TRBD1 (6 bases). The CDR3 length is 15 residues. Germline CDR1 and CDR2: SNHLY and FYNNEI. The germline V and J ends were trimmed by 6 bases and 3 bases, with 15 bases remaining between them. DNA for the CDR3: TGTGCCAGCAGGAGGGAGACAGGCCTCAATCAGCCCCAGCATTTT. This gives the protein CASRRETGLNQPQHF.

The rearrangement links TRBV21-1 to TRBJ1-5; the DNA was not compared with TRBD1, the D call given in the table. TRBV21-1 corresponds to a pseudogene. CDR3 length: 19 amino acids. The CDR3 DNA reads TGTGCCAGCAGCTCCCTACCCAAAGGCGGGACAGTTATGTATAGGCCCCAGCATTTT. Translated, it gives CASSSLPKGGTVMYRPQHF.

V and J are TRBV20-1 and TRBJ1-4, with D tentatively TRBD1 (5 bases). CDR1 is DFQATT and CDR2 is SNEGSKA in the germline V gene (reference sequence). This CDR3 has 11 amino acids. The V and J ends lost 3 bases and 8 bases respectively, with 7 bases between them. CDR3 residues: CSARWGEKLFF. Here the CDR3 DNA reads TGCAGTGCTAGGTGGGGGGAAAAACTGTTTTTT.

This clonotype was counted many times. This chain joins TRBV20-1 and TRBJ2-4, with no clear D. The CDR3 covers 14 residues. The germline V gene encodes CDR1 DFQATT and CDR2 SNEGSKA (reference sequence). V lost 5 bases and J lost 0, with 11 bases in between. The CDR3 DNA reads TGCAGTGCTTCGCAAAGGACAGCCAAAAACATTCAGTACTTC. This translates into CSASQRTAKNIQYF.

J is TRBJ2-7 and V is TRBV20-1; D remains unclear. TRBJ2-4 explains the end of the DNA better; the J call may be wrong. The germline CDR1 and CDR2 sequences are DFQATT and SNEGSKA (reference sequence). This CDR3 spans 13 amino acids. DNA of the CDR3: TGCAGTGCTAGGGAGCCTGCCGCGAACATTCAGTACTTC. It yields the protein CSAREPAANIQYF.

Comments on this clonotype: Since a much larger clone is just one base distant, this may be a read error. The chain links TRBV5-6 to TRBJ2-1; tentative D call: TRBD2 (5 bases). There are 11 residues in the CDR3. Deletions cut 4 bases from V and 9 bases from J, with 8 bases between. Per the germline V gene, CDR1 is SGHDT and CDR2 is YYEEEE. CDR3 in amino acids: CASSREGEQFF. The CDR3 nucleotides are TGTGCCAGCAGCCGAGAGGGTGAGCAGTTCTTC. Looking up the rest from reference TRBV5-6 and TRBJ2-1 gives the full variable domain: DAGVTQSPTHLIKTRGQQVTLRCSPKSGHDTVSWYQQALGQGPQFIFQYYEEEERQRGNFPDRFSGHQFPNYSSELNVNALLLGDSALYLCASSREGEQFFGPGTRLTVL.

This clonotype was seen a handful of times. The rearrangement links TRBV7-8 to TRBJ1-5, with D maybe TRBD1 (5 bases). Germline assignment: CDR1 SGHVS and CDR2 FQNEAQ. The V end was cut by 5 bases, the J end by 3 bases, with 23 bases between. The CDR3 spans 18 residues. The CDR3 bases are TGTGCCAGCAGCCCCTTACCGGGGGACCGCGACCCCAATCAGCCCCAGCATTTT. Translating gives CASSPLPGDRDPNQPQHF.

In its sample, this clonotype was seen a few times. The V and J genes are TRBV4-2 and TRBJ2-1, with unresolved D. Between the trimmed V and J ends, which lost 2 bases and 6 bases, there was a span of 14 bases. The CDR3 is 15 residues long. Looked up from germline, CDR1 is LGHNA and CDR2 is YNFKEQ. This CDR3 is CASSQRSDSVNEQFF. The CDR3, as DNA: TGTGCCAGCAGCCAACGAAGCGACTCAGTCAATGAGCAGTTCTTC.

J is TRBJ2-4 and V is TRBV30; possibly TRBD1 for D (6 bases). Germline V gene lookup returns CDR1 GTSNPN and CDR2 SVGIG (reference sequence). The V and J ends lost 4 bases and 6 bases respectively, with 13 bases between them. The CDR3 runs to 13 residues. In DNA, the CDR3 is TGTGCCTGGACCCCGAGGGGGTCAAACATTCAGTACTTC. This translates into CAWTPRGSNIQYF.

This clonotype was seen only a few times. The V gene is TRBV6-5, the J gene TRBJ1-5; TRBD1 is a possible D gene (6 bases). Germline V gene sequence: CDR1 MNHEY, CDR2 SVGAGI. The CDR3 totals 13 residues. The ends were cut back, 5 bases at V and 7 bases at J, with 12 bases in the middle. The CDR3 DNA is TGTGCCAGCAGTCAGGGGCCCGGACAGCCCCAGCATTTT. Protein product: CASSQGPGQPQHF.

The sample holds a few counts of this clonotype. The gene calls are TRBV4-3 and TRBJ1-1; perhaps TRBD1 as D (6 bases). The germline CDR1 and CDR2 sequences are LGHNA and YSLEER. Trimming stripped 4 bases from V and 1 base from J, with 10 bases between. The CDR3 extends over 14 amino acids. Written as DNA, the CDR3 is TGCGCCAGCAGCCGGGGACATACGAACACTGAAGCTTTCTTT. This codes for CASSRGHTNTEAFF.

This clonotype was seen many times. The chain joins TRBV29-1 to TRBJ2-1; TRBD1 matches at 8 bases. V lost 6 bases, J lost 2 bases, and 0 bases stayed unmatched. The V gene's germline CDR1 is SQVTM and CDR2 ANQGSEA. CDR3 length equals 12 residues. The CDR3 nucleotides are TGCAGCGTGGGACAGGCCTACAATGAGCAGTTCTTC. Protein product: CSVGQAYNEQFF.

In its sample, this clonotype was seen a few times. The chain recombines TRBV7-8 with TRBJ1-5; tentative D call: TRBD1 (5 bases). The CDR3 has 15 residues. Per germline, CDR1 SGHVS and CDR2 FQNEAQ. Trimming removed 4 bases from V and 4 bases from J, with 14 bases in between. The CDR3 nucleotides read TGTGCCAGCAGCTACAGGACACAAAGGAATCAGCCCCAGCATTTT. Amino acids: CASSYRTQRNQPQHF.